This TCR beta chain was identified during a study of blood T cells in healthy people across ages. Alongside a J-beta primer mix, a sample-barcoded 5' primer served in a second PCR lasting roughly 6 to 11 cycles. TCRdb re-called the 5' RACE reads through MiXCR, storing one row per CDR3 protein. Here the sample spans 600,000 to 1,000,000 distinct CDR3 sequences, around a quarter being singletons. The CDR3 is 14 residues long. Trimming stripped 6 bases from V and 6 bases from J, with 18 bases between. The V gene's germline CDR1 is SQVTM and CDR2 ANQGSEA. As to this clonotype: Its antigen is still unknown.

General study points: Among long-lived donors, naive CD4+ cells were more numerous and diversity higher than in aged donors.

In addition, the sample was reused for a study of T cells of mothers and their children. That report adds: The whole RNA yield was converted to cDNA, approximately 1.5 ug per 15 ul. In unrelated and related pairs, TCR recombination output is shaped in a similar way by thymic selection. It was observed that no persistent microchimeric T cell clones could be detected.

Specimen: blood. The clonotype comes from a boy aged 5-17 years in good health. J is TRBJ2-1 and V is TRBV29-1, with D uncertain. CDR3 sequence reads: CSVVPSVLLNEQFF. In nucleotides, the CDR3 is TGCAGCGTCGTCCCCTCCGTCCTCCTCAATGAGCAGTTCTTC.